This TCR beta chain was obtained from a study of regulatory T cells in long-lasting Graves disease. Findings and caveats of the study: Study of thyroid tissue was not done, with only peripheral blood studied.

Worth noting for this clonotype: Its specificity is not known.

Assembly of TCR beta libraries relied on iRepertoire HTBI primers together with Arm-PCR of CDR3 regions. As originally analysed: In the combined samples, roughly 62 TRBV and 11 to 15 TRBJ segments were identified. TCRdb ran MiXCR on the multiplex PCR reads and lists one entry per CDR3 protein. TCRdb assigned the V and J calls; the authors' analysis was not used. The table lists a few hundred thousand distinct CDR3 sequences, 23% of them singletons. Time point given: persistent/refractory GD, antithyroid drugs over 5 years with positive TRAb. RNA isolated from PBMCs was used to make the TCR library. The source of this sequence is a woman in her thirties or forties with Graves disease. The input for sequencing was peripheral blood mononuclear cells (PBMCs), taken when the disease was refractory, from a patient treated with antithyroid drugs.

The CDR3 here is CASSQDGTANSPLHF. The CDR3 region has the DNA TGTGCCAGCAGCCAAGATGGGACGGCAAATTCACCCCTCCACTTT. This chain links TRBV3-1 with TRBJ1-6; tentative D call: TRBD1 (5 bases). Germline loops: CDR1 LGHDT, CDR2 YNNKEL (reference sequence). This CDR3 region has 15 residues. With 0 bases removed from V and 7 bases from J, the gap between germline ends came to 10 bases. The complete variable domain, with remaining parts taken from reference TRBV3-1 and TRBJ1-6, reads DTAVSQTPKYLVTQMGNDKSIKCEQNLGHDTMYWYKQDSKKFLKIMFSYNNKELIINETVPNRFSPKSPDKAHLNLHINSLELGDSAVYFCASSQDGTANSPLHFGNGTRLTVT.